What follows describes a single T cell receptor (beta chain). Its cognate antigen has yet to be identified. No qualities accompany the bases; no much larger clone lies one base away. The entry originates in a study of blood T cell repertoires in COVID-19 (dated by TCRdb to 2020 to 2021). Study-wide context: Samples from collaborators originated in the United States, Italy and Spain and spanned both the acute and convalescent phases of COVID-19. The sample metadata nearly always contained a de-identified subject ID, COVID-19 status, age in years and sex. Deeply sampled blood TCRbeta repertoires from subjects exposed to, actively infected with, or recovered from COVID-19 were included in the dataset. Samples came from the ongoing ImmuneRACE study (first 160 participants) plus 1,254 subjects from 6 global collaborators. A freely available public database, intended as a resource for researchers studying the immune response to SARS-CoV-2, is where the repertoires were released. The material from the prospective study consisted of cDNA or gDNA derived from T cells, B-cell-depleted T cells, or PBMCs. HLA class I and class II types, where available, came from metadata supplied by the sample provider rather than from assay-based typing. Broad study findings and their caveats: How much clinical and demographic metadata was included differed by source and by participant, and the metadata was provided uncurated.

The immunoSEQ Assay, a bias-controlled multiplex PCR, was used to amplify TCRbeta CDR3 regions from genomic DNA. Per the source publication's procedure: Within the assay, amplification of reference gene primers was used to estimate how many nucleated cells each sample contained. To quantify the absolute abundance of each unique TCRbeta CDR3 rearrangement, sequence reads were collapsed and filtered. For each sample, productive Simpson clonality was calculated by taking the square root of Simpson's diversity index across productive rearrangements. TCRdb holds this immuneACCESS table with in-frame rearrangements only. Some clones are missing; in checked studies, unresolved V genes explain under half, and the rest has no known cause. The V and J calls and the clone size are those of that table, but D and trimming were determined from the DNA. The sample table lists fewer than 100,000 clones, approximately 87% of them with a count of one. 15% to 19% of the sample goes to the ten largest clones.

The collaborating institutions used their own protocols to collect whole blood in K2EDTA tubes. For TCRbeta analysis, collaborator samples were shipped as frozen whole blood, as isolated PBMCs, or as DNA extracted from either sample type. The CDR3 goes from the cysteine to the phenylalanine over 10 residues. The read is trimmed to its CDR3 DNA, 30 bases read in frame from base 1. CDR1 and CDR2, per the germline V gene, are MGHDK and SYGVNS. A distance of 8 bases separates the germline ends of V and J, which lose 5 bases and 10 bases respectively. Sequencing was carried out using peripheral blood. This clonotype was obtained from a human donor in a cohort sampled during active COVID-19. The V gene is TRBV25-1 and the J gene is TRBJ1-1; no D segment can be confidently identified. The encoded CDR3 is CASSTFRAFF. The DNA sequence is given as TGTGCCAGCAGTACTTTTAGAGCTTTCTTT. Beyond the CDR3, the reference TRBV25-1 and TRBJ1-1 genes provide the residues; the full variable domain reads: EADIYQTPRYLVIGTGKKITLECSQTMGHDKMYWYQQDPGMELHLIHYSYGVNSTEKGDLSSESTVSRIRTEHFPLTLESARPSHTSQYLCASSTFRAFFGQGTRLTVV.